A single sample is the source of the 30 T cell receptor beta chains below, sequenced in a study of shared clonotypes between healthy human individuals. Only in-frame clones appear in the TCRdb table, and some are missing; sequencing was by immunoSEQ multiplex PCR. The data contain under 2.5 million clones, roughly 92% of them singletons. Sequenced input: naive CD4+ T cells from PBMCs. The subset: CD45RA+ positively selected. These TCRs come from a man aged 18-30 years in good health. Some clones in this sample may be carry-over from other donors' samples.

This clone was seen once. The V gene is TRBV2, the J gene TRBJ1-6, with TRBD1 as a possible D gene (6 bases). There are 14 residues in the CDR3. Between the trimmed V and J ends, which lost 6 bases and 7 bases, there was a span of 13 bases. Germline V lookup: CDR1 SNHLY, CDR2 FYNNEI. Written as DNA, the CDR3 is TGTGCCAGCAGGGGCCGGAGGGGGAATTCACCCCTCCACTTT. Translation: CASRGRRGNSPLHF.

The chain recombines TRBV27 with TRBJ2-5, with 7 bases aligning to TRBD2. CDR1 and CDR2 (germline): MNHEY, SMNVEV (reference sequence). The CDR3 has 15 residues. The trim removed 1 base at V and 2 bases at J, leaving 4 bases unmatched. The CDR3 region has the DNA TGTGCCAGCAGTTTATGGGCTAGCGGTCAAGAGACCCAGTACTTC. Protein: CASSLWASGQETQYF.

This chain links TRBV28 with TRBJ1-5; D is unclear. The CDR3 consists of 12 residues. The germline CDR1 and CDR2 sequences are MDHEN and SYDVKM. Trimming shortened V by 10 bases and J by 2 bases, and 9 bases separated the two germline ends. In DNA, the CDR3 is TGTGCCATAACCGACGGCAATCAGCCCCAGCATTTT. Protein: CAITDGNQPQHF.

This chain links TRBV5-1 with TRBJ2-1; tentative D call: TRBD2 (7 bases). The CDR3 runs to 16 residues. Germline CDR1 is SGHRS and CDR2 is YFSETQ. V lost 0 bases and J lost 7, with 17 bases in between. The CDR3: CASSLGPQGGGNEQFF. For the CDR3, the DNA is TGCGCCAGCAGCTTGGGACCCCAGGGAGGGGGAAATGAGCAGTTCTTC.

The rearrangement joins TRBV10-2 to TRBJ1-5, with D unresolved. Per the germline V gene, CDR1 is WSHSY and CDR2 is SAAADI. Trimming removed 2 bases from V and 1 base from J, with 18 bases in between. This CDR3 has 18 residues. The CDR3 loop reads CASSEIWPRRQSNQPQHF. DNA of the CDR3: TGCGCCAGCAGTGAGATTTGGCCGCGCCGGCAGAGCAATCAGCCCCAGCATTTT.

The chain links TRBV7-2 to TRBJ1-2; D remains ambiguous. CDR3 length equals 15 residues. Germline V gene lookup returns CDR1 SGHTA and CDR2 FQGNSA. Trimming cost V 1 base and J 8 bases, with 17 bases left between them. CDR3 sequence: CASSLDGQPTRGYTF. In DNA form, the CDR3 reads TGTGCCAGCAGCTTAGATGGTCAGCCTACTCGAGGCTACACCTTC.

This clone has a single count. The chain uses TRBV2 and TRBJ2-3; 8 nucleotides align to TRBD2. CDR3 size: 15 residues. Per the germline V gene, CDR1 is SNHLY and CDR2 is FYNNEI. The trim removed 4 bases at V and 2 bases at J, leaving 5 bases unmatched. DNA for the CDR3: TGTGCCAGCAGTGTGGGGCGGGAGGCCACAGATACGCAGTATTTT. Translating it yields CASSVGREATDTQYF.

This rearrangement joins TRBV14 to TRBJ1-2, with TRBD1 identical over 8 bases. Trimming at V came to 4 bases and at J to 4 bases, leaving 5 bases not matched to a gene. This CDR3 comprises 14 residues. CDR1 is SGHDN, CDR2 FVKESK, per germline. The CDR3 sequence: CASSPDRDGYGYTF. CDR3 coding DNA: TGTGCCAGCAGCCCGGACAGGGATGGCTATGGCTACACCTTC. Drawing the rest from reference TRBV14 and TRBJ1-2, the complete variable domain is EAGVTQFPSHSVIEKGQTVTLRCDPISGHDNLYWYRRVMGKEIKFLLHFVKESKQDESGMPNNRFLAERTGGTYSTLKVQPAELEDSGVYFCASSPDRDGYGYTFGSGTRLTVV.

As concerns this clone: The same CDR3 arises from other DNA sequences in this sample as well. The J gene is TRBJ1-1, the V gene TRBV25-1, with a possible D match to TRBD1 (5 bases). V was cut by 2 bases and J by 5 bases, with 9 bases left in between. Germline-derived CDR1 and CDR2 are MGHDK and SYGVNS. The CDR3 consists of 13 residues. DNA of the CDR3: TGTGCCAGCAGTGAACGGCGGGGGACTGAAGCTTTCTTT. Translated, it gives CASSERRGTEAFF. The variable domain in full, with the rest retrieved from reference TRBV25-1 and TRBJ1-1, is EADIYQTPRYLVIGTGKKITLECSQTMGHDKMYWYQQDPGMELHLIHYSYGVNSTEKGDLSSESTVSRIRTEHFPLTLESARPSHTSQYLCASSERRGTEAFFGQGTRLTVV.

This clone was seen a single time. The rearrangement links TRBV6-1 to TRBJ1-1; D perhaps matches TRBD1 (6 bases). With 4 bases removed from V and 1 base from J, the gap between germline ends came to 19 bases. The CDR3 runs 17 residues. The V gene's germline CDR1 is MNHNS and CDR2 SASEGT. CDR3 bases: TGTGCCAGCAGTGCACGACCCCAGGGGATAGGGAACACTGAAGCTTTCTTT. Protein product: CASSARPQGIGNTEAFF.

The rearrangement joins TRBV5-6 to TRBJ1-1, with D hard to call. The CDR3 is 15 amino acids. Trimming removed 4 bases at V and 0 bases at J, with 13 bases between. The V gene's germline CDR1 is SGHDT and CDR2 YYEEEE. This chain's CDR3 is CASSPRVLMNTEAFF. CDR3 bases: TGTGCCAGCAGCCCACGGGTCCTGATGAACACTGAAGCTTTCTTT.

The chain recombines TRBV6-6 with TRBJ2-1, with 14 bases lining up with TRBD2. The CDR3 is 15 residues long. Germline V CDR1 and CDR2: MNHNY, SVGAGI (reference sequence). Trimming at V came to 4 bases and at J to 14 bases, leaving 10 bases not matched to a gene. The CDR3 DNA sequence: TGTGCCAGCAGTTGGTCCGGGACTAGCGGGAGTAGGGAGTTCTTC. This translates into CASSWSGTSGSREFF.

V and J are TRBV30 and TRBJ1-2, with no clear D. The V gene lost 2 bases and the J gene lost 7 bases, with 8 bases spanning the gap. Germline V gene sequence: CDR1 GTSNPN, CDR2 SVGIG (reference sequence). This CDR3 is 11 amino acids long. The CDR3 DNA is TGTGCCTGGAGTTCAGGACGTGGCTACACCTTC. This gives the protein CAWSSGRGYTF.

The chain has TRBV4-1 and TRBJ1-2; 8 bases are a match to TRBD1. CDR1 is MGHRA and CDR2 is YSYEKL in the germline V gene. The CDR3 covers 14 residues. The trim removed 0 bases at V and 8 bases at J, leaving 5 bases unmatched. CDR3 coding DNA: TGCGCCAGCAGCCAAGAACGGGACAGGTACGGCTACACCTTC. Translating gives CASSQERDRYGYTF.

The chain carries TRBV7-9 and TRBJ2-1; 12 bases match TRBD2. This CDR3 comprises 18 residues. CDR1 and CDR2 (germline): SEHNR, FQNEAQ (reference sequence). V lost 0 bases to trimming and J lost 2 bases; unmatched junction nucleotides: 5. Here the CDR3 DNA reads TGTGCCAGCAGCTTAGCCCCTGGACTAGCGGGGACCTACAATGAGCAGTTCTTC. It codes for CASSLAPGLAGTYNEQFF.

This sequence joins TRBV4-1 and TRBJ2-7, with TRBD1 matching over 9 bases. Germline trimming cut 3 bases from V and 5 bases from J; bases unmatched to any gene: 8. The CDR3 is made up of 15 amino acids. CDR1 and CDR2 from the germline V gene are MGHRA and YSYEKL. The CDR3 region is CASSQRDRVSHEQYF. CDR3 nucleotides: TGCGCCAGCAGCCAGAGGGACAGGGTTAGCCACGAGCAGTACTTC.

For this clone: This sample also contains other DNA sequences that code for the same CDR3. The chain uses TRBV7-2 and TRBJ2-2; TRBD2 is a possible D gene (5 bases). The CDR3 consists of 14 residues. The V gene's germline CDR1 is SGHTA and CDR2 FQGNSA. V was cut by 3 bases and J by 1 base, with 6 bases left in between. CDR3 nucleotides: TGTGCCAGCAGCTTGGGAGTGAACACCGGGGAGCTGTTTTTT. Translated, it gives CASSLGVNTGELFF.

CDR3 DNA: TGTGCCAGAAGCGGGACAGGGAACTGGTCTGGAAACACCATATATTTT. It translates to CARSGTGNWSGNTIYF. The chain combines TRBV5-3 with TRBJ1-3, with 9 nucleotides matching TRBD1. TRBV5-3 is noted as an ORF with a role that remains uncertain. Trimming took 4 bases from V and 1 from J; bases not matched to a gene: 6. The CDR3 spans 16 residues.

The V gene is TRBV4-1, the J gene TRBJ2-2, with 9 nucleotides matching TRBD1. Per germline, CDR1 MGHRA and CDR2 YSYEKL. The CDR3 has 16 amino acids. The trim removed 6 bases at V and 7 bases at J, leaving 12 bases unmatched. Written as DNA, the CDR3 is TGCGCCAGCAGAACCCCCGGACAGGGGTCTAACGGGGAGCTGTTTTTT. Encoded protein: CASRTPGQGSNGELFF.

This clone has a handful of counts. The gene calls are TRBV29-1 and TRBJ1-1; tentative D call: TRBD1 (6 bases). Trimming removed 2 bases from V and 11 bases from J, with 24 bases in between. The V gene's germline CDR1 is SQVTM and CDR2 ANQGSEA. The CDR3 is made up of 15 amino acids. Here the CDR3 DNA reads TGCAGCGTTGAATTGACTTCGGGACAAGGGGCGGGTGCTTTCTTT. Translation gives CSVELTSGQGAGAFF.

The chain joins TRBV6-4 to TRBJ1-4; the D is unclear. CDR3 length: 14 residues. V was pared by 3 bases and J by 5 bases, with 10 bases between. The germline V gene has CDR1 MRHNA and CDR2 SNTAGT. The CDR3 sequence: CASSEGYNNEKLFF. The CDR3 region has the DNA TGTGCCAGCAGTGAAGGATATAACAATGAAAAACTGTTTTTT.

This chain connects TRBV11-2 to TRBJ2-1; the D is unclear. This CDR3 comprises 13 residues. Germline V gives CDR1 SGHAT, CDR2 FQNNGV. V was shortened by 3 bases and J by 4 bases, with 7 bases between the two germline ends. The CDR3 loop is CASSFDWYNEQFF. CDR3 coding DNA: TGTGCCAGCAGCTTCGACTGGTACAATGAGCAGTTCTTC.

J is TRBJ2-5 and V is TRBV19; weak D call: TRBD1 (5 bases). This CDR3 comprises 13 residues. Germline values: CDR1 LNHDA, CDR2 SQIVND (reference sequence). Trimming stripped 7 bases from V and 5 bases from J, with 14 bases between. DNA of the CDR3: TGTGCCAGTACCTCGCGTCCAGGGGAGACCCAGTACTTC. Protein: CASTSRPGETQYF.

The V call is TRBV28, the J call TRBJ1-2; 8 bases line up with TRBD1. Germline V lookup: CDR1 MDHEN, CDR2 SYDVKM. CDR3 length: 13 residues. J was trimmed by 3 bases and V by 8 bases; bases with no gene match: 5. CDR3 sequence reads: CASGQGIDYGYTF. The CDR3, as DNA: TGTGCCAGCGGACAGGGTATAGACTATGGCTACACCTTC.

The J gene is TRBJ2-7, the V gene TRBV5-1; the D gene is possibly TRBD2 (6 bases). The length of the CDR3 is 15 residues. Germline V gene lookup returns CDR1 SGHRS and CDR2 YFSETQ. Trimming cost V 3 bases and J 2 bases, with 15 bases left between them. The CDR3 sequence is CASSWGGAEAYEQYF. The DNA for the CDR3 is TGCGCCAGCAGCTGGGGCGGGGCGGAAGCCTACGAGCAGTACTTC.

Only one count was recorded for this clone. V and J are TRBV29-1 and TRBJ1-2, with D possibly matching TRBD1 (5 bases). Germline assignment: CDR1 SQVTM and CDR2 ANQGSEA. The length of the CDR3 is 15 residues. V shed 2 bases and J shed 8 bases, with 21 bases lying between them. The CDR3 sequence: CSVEKGPERGPGYTF. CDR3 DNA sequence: TGCAGCGTTGAAAAAGGTCCGGAAAGGGGTCCGGGCTACACCTTC.

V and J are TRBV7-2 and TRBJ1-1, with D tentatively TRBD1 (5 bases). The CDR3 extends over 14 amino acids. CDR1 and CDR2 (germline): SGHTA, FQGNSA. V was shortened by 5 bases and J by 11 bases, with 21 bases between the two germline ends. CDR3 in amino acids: CASSPHRDSKSAFF. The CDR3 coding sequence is TGTGCCAGCAGCCCACACCGGGACTCAAAGTCGGCTTTCTTT. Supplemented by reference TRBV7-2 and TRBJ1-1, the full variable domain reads GAGVSQSPSNKVTEKGKDVELRCDPISGHTALYWYRQSLGQGLEFLIYFQGNSAPDKSGLPSDRFSAERTGGSVSTLTIQRTQQEDSAVYLCASSPHRDSKSAFFGQGTRLTVV.

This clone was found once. CDR3 residues: CASSVMGLAGRQFF. The CDR3 DNA reads as TGTGCCAGCAGCGTGATGGGACTAGCGGGGCGGCAGTTCTTC. J is TRBJ2-1 and V is TRBV5-6; 13 nucleotides line up with TRBD2. Germline loops: CDR1 SGHDT, CDR2 YYEEEE. The V gene end was trimmed by 4 bases and the J gene end by 12 bases; junction bases not matched to a gene: 7. This CDR3 region has 14 residues.

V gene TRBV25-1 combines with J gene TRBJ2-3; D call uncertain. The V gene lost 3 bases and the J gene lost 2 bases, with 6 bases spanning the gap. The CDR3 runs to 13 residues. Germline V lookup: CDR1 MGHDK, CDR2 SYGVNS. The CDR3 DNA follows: TGTGCCAGCAGTGAGGTCGTCACAGATACGCAGTATTTT. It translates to CASSEVVTDTQYF.

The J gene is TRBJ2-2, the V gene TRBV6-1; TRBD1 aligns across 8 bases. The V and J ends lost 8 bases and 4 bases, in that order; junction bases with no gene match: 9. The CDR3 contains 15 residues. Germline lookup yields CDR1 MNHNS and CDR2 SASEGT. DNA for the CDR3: TGTGCCAGCGTTGGACAGGGATCCGGCACCGGGGAGCTGTTTTTT. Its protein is CASVGQGSGTGELFF.